This TCR beta chain is from a study of T-cell reconstitution after alpha-beta-depleted transplantation in children. This clonotype was observed a handful of times. TCRbeta library construction was performed incorporating unique molecular identifiers. A single record per CDR3 protein comes from TCRdb applying MiXCR to the PCR reads. The repertoire includes around 800,000 distinct CDR3 sequences, around 17% of them detected once, and about 4.6% sits in the top ten. V lost 5 bases, J lost 3 bases, and 7 bases lay in between. The CDR3 covers 12 residues. Germline CDR1 is ENHRY and CDR2 is SYGVKD. The material was PBMCs, mostly from graft donor cells, obtained 360 days after TCRalphabeta/CD19-depleted stem cell transplant. The clonotype originates from a male patient younger than 18 who had a stem cell transplant for acute lymphoblastic leukemia, so the T cells may come from the graft donor. The rearrangement joins TRBV10-3 to TRBJ2-5, with D perhaps TRBD2 (5 bases). Written as DNA, the CDR3 is TGTGCCATCAGTCACGGGGAAGAGACCCAGTACTTC. As protein: CAISHGEETQYF.